Each of the 30 T cell receptor beta chains below was sequenced from the same sample in a study of Tregs in tolerant kidney transplant recipients. Recipients received nonmyeloablative bone marrow transplants from related graft donors, with transient mixed chimerism. Method: immunoSEQ multiplex PCR; TCRdb's copy keeps in-frame clones and lacks some. The sample shows tens of thousands of clones, 90% to 95% of them seen only once. The material was CD8+ T cells from blood (PBMCs), obtained 24 months after the transplant. The receptors were gathered from a human patient who received a combined kidney and bone marrow transplant. These T cells may partly come from the graft donor.

The table lists this clone with a count of one. This sequence joins TRBV7-2 and TRBJ2-7, with 7 bases fitting TRBD2. The CDR3 spans 15 residues. CDR1 is SGHTA and CDR2 is FQGNSA in the germline V gene. The ends lost 1 base at V and 4 bases at J; junction bases unmatched: 7. The DNA of the CDR3 is TGTGCCAGCAGCTTAGTGCGGGGGAGGTCTTACGAGCAGTACTTC. Translation gives CASSLVRGRSYEQYF.

J is TRBJ1-1 and V is TRBV15; no clear D gene. The V gene lost 4 bases and the J gene lost 0 bases, with 12 bases spanning the gap. Germline loops: CDR1 LNHNV, CDR2 YYDKDF (reference sequence). The CDR3 has 15 amino acids. The CDR3 spells CATSTIYGLNTEAFF. The DNA of the CDR3 is TGTGCCACCAGCACCATTTACGGGTTGAACACTGAAGCTTTCTTT.

This clone was observed a single time. The chain uses TRBV27 and TRBJ1-1; D is perhaps TRBD1 (6 bases). CDR1 and CDR2 from the germline V gene are MNHEY and SMNVEV (reference sequence). The CDR3 has 14 residues. Between the trimmed V and J ends, which lost 6 bases and 2 bases, there was a span of 13 bases. Here the CDR3 reads CASRLFGTNTEAFF. CDR3 in DNA: TGTGCCAGCAGGCTATTCGGGACAAACACTGAAGCTTTCTTT.

This chain uses TRBV7-2 with TRBJ1-1; 8 nucleotides line up with TRBD1. The CDR3 runs to 16 residues. V lost 5 bases, J lost 7 bases, and 15 bases stayed unmatched. Per germline, CDR1 SGHTA and CDR2 FQGNSA. The CDR3 region has the DNA TGTGCCAGCAGCAATCTCATCGCGACAGGGGTCTATGAAGCTTTCTTT. Protein product: CASSNLIATGVYEAFF.

J is TRBJ2-1 and V is TRBV7-9, with D perhaps TRBD2 (6 bases). CDR3 length: 12 residues. Trimming left V 11 bases short and J 7 bases short, with 15 bases between. The germline V gene encodes CDR1 SEHNR and CDR2 FQNEAQ (reference sequence). Here the CDR3 reads CADREPPNEQFF. CDR3 DNA: TGTGCCGACCGGGAGCCCCCGAATGAGCAGTTCTTC.

The chain recombines TRBV4-3 with TRBJ2-1; possibly TRBD2 for D (5 bases). Trimming pared 1 base from V and 0 bases from J, leaving 7 bases between. This CDR3 region has 15 residues. The germline V gene has CDR1 LGHNA and CDR2 YSLEER. CDR3: CASSQGSDSYNEQFF. The CDR3 DNA sequence: TGCGCCAGCAGCCAAGGTAGCGACTCCTACAATGAGCAGTTCTTC.

This clone was found once. The CDR3 protein is CASSDPGDNEQFF. The CDR3 DNA sequence: TGTGCCAGCAGTGATCCGGGGGACAATGAGCAGTTCTTC. The J gene is TRBJ2-1, the V gene TRBV2, with D maybe TRBD2 (6 bases). Germline CDR1 and CDR2: SNHLY and FYNNEI. Trimming left V 3 bases short and J 5 bases short, with 8 bases between. CDR3 length: 13 amino acids.

The chain carries TRBV11-2 and TRBJ2-7; 9 bases are a match to TRBD2. The germline CDR1 and CDR2 sequences are SGHAT and FQNNGV. The CDR3 loop spans 15 amino acids. Trimming cost V 3 bases and J 2 bases; bases outside gene matches: 5. CDR3 DNA: TGTGCCAGCAGCTTCGGAGCTAGCGGGGCCTACGAGCAGTACTTC. Its protein product is CASSFGASGAYEQYF.

The chain combines TRBV19 with TRBJ1-2; 11 bases align to TRBD1. Unmatched junction bases numbered 4, after V lost 5 bases and J lost 2 bases. Looked up from germline, CDR1 is LNHDA and CDR2 is SQIVND (reference sequence). The CDR3 totals 15 residues. CDR3 loop: CASSLGQGANYGYTF. The CDR3 nucleotides read TGTGCCAGTAGTTTAGGACAGGGGGCCAACTATGGCTACACCTTC.

The V call is TRBV28, the J call TRBJ2-7, with D perhaps matching TRBD1 (5 bases). The germline CDR1 and CDR2 sequences are MDHEN and SYDVKM. This CDR3 comprises 12 residues. V was trimmed by 5 bases and J by 3 bases, leaving 8 bases between them. CDR3 coding DNA: TGTGCCAGCAGTCCCGACAGCTACGAGCAGTACTTC. This translates into CASSPDSYEQYF.

This chain connects TRBV15 to TRBJ2-3; TRBD2 matches 7 bases. This CDR3 spans 15 amino acids. V trimming: 3 bases; J trimming: 3 bases; junction bases outside the gene matches: 6. CDR1 is LNHNV, CDR2 YYDKDF, per germline (reference sequence). The CDR3 loop reads CATSSSRRETDTQYF. CDR3 nucleotides: TGTGCCACCAGCAGTTCCCGGCGGGAGACAGATACGCAGTATTTT.

This clone appeared a single time. The chain joins TRBV19 to TRBJ2-7; 9 bases agree with TRBD1. The CDR3 sequence is 13 residues long. J lost 5 bases, V lost 6 bases, and 5 bases had no gene match. Germline CDR1 reads LNHDA; CDR2 reads SQIVND (reference sequence). CDR3 region: CASRGTGMHEQYF. CDR3 sequence (DNA): TGTGCCAGTAGGGGGACAGGGATGCACGAGCAGTACTTC.

The chain carries TRBV9 and TRBJ1-2; 8 bases agree with TRBD1. There are 19 residues in the CDR3. Trimming cost V 2 bases and J 2 bases; bases outside gene matches: 17. Germline CDR1 is SGDLS and CDR2 is YYNGEE. The CDR3 spells CASSVFGGQGPYPNYGYTF. CDR3 nucleotides: TGTGCCAGCAGCGTCTTCGGAGGACAGGGTCCCTACCCAAACTATGGCTACACCTTC.

The sample holds one count of this clone. V usage is TRBV10-1 and J usage is TRBJ2-7; TRBD1 matches at 11 bases. The CDR3 is 13 amino acids. Germline values: CDR1 WNHNN, CDR2 SYGVQD (reference sequence). Germline trimming cut 11 bases from V and 3 bases from J; bases unmatched to any gene: 6. Written as DNA, the CDR3 is TGCGCCCCTGTGGGGACAGGGGGCTACGAGCAGTACTTC. Translated, it gives CAPVGTGGYEQYF.

The chain has TRBV9 and TRBJ2-5, with TRBD1 matching 7 bases. TRBJ2-7 matches the DNA end more closely, so the J call is doubtful. Looked up from germline, CDR1 is SGDLS and CDR2 is YYNGEE. The CDR3 extends over 15 amino acids. As DNA, the CDR3 is TGTGCCAGCAGCGTAGGGGGACAGACGACCTACGAGCAGTACTTC. As protein: CASSVGGQTTYEQYF.

J is TRBJ2-7 and V is TRBV7-2; 10 bases align to TRBD2. The CDR3 has 16 amino acids. The germline V gene encodes CDR1 SGHTA and CDR2 FQGNSA. Trimming at V came to 2 bases and at J to 2 bases, leaving 6 bases not matched to a gene. CDR3 amino acids: CASSLSSGGPTYEQYF. The CDR3 nucleotides read TGTGCCAGCAGCTTATCTAGCGGGGGCCCAACCTACGAGCAGTACTTC.

The V and J genes are TRBV2 and TRBJ2-1; 16 positions match TRBD2. V shed 11 bases and J 8 bases; nucleotides not matched to a gene: 6. Germline V lookup: CDR1 SNHLY, CDR2 FYNNEI. The CDR3 consists of 14 residues. This CDR3 is CARGTSGGAYEQFF. CDR3 DNA sequence: TGTGCCCGGGGGACTAGCGGGGGGGCTTATGAGCAGTTCTTC.

The V gene is TRBV10-3, the J gene TRBJ2-3; 9 nucleotides align to TRBD1. In germline, CDR1 is ENHRY, CDR2 SYGVKD. The CDR3 extends over 14 amino acids. V was clipped by 6 bases and J by 5 bases; unmatched bases: 6. This CDR3 reads CAIRGDREGDTQYF. CDR3 nucleotide sequence: TGTGCCATCAGGGGGGACAGGGAGGGAGATACGCAGTATTTT.

The V gene is TRBV4-2, the J gene TRBJ1-3, with D unresolved. V gave up 4 bases and J gave up 0 bases, with 10 bases separating them. CDR3 length equals 15 residues. The germline CDR1 and CDR2 sequences are LGHNA and YNFKEQ. In DNA, the CDR3 is TGTGCCAGCAGCCCGCGAGGCGCCTCTGGAAACACCATATATTTT. Residues: CASSPRGASGNTIYF.

The chain links TRBV4-2 to TRBJ2-1; 8 nucleotides match TRBD1. The CDR3 is made up of 14 amino acids. Germline loops: CDR1 LGHNA, CDR2 YNFKEQ. V lost 4 bases to trimming and J lost 8 bases; unmatched junction nucleotides: 7. CDR3 region: CASSLKQGVDEQFF. The CDR3 region has the DNA TGTGCCAGCAGCCTTAAACAGGGGGTGGATGAGCAGTTCTTC.

This chain joins TRBV4-3 and TRBJ2-7; a possible D gene is TRBD1 (6 bases). This CDR3 spans 14 amino acids. The V end was cut by 1 base, the J end by 4 bases, with 11 bases between. From germline, CDR1 is LGHNA and CDR2 YSLEER. This CDR3 is CASSQGSQGYEQYF. CDR3 in DNA: TGCGCCAGCAGCCAAGGTTCACAGGGTTACGAGCAGTACTTC.

The J gene is TRBJ2-2, the V gene TRBV5-1, with D possibly matching TRBD1 (6 bases). V lost 2 bases, J lost 3 bases, and 14 bases lay in between. Germline values: CDR1 SGHRS, CDR2 YFSETQ. The CDR3 totals 16 residues. This CDR3 reads CASSFDRPEYTGELFF. In nucleotides, the CDR3 is TGCGCCAGCAGCTTCGACAGGCCGGAGTACACCGGGGAGCTGTTTTTT.

J is TRBJ2-2 and V is TRBV6-4, with 9 bases aligning to TRBD2. CDR3 length equals 17 residues. Germline values: CDR1 MRHNA, CDR2 SNTAGT. Trimming at V came to 4 bases and at J to 4 bases, leaving 10 bases not matched to a gene. Written as DNA, the CDR3 is TGTGCCAGCAGTGCCTCCCCCAGCGGGGGGAGCACCGGGGAGCTGTTTTTT. It yields the protein CASSASPSGGSTGELFF.

This clone was detected only once. The gene calls are TRBV2 and TRBJ1-5, with D tentatively TRBD1 (5 bases). The CDR3 sequence is 15 residues long. Germline lookup yields CDR1 SNHLY and CDR2 FYNNEI. The V and J ends lost 8 bases and 2 bases respectively, with 16 bases between them. CDR3 bases: TGTGCCAGCCACCTCAAGGGCAGGGGCAATCAGCCCCAGCATTTT. Translation: CASHLKGRGNQPQHF.

The rearrangement links TRBV7-2 to TRBJ1-1, with D tentatively TRBD1 (6 bases). The germline V gene encodes CDR1 SGHTA and CDR2 FQGNSA. The V gene lost 5 bases and the J gene lost 3 bases, with 10 bases spanning the gap. There are 13 residues in the CDR3. CDR3 loop: CASSPRGYTEAFF. In DNA form, the CDR3 reads TGTGCCAGCAGCCCAAGGGGGTACACTGAAGCTTTCTTT.

The chain joins TRBV7-9 to TRBJ2-1, with D possibly matching TRBD2 (5 bases). Germline V gene lookup returns CDR1 SEHNR and CDR2 FQNEAQ (reference sequence). CDR3 length equals 14 residues. V was pared by 0 bases and J by 2 bases, with 5 bases between. CDR3 protein: CASSLAGAYNEQFF. In DNA, the CDR3 is TGTGCCAGCAGCTTAGCGGGAGCCTACAATGAGCAGTTCTTC.

For the CDR3, the DNA is TGTGCCAGCAGCTTAGGGACAGGGGACGAGCAGTACTTC. It codes for CASSLGTGDEQYF. The V call is TRBV11-3, the J call TRBJ2-7; 9 bases match TRBD1. After removal of 1 base from V and 5 bases from J, the junction contained 0 bases not matched to a gene. The CDR3 consists of 13 residues. The V gene's germline CDR1 is SGHNT and CDR2 YENEEA.

The V gene is TRBV7-9, the J gene TRBJ1-1, with no clear D. Per the germline V gene, CDR1 is SEHNR and CDR2 is FQNEAQ (reference sequence). The germline V and J ends were trimmed by 1 base and 3 bases, with 12 bases remaining between them. The CDR3 is 15 amino acids. The CDR3 here is CASSLDEGRDTEAFF. In nucleotides, the CDR3 is TGTGCCAGCAGCTTAGATGAGGGCCGAGACACTGAAGCTTTCTTT.

The chain couples TRBV9 to TRBJ2-1; 11 nucleotides line up with TRBD2. Germline loops: CDR1 SGDLS, CDR2 YYNGEE. The CDR3 is made up of 15 amino acids. The J segment lost 9 bases and the V segment lost 0 bases, leaving 5 bases of the junction unmatched. CDR3 sequence: CASSVGSGGAFEQFF. CDR3 coding DNA: TGTGCCAGCAGCGTAGGTAGCGGGGGGGCCTTTGAGCAGTTCTTC.

The chain combines TRBV27 with TRBJ1-6; 8 nucleotides agree with TRBD1. This CDR3 is built from 16 residues. Trimming took 0 bases from V and 4 from J; bases not matched to a gene: 2. Looked up from germline, CDR1 is MNHEY and CDR2 is SMNVEV (reference sequence). The CDR3: CASSLSTGEYNSPLHF. The CDR3, as DNA: TGTGCCAGCAGTTTATCGACAGGGGAGTATAATTCACCCCTCCACTTT.